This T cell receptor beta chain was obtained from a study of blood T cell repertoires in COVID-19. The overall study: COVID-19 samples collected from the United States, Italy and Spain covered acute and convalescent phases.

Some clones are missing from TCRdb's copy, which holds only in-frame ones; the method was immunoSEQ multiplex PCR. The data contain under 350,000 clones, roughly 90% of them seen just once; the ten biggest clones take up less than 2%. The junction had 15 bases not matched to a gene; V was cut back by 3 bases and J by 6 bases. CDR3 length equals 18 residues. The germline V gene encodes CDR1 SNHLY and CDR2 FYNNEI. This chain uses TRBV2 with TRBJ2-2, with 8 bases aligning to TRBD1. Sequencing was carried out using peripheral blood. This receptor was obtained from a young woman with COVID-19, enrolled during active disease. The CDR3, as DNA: TGTGCCAGCAGTGAGAGGACAGGGCGGTCGACGGGACCCGGGGAGCTGTTTTTT. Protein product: CASSERTGRSTGPGELFF. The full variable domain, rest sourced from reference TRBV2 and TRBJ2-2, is EPEVTQTPSHQVTQMGQEVILRCVPISNHLYFYWYRQILGQKVEFLVSFYNNEISEKSEIFDDQFSVERPDGSNFTLKIRSTKLEDSAMYFCASSERTGRSTGPGELFFGEGSRLTVL.